Below are 7 T cell receptor delta chains sequenced from a single sample in a study of gamma-delta T cells after stem cell transplantation. TCRdb re-identified clones in the RT-PCR reads via CATT. Seen here are 3,600 or so delta-chain clones, 16% observed once, and the top ten hold about 14%. Sequences were obtained from gamma-delta T cells. The receptor source for this set is a human donor. It is not recorded whose cells these are; they may come from a transplant donor.

This clone appeared a few times. One base away lies a much larger clone, so this may be a sequencing read error. This sample also contains other DNA sequences that code for the same CDR3. V gene TRDV2 combines with J gene TRDJ1, with TRDD3 identical over 10 bases. Germline values: CDR1 GEAIGNYY, CDR2 EKD. The CDR3 runs to 20 residues. CDR3 loop: CACEALVGDTGTTYTDKLIF. Here the CDR3 DNA reads TGCGCCTGCGAGGCCTTGGTGGGGGATACCGGTACTACGTACACCGATAAACTCATCTTT.

A remark on this clone: One end of the junction is discordant with germline, which a read error may explain. V and J are TRDV2 and TRDJ1; TRDD3 matches at 9 bases. The germline gives CDR1 GEAIGNYY, CDR2 EKD. The CDR3 runs 19 residues. The CDR3: CACDLVTGGQTSLTDKLTF. The CDR3 coding sequence is TGTGCCTGTGACCTCGTTACTGGGGGACAAACCTCCCTCACCGATAAACTCACCTTT.

On this clone: A clone one base away is much larger, so this may be a read error. The sample has other DNA sequences that encode this CDR3 too. The chain carries TRDV2 and TRDJ1; D uncertain. CDR3 size: 19 residues. The germline V and J ends were trimmed by 1 base and 0 bases, with 23 bases remaining between them. Per germline, CDR1 GEAIGNYY and CDR2 EKD. The CDR3 protein is CACDTVGGFPATNTDKLIF. The DNA for the CDR3 is TGTGCCTGTGACACTGTAGGTGGTTTCCCCGCGACCAACACCGATAAACTCATCTTT.

The CDR3 reads CACDGLSTGTGGHTDKLIF. The CDR3 nucleotides are TGTGCCTGTGACGGTTTGTCTACTGGTACTGGGGGTCACACCGATAAACTCATCTTT. The genes are TRDV2 and TRDJ1; TRDD3 matches 8 bases. This CDR3 region has 19 residues. The germline V gene encodes CDR1 GEAIGNYY and CDR2 EKD. V shed 3 bases, J shed 0 bases, and the junction held 17 bases outside the gene matches.

This clone has only a few counts. It is likely a read error: a sequence one base away is far more abundant. Other DNA variants within this sample encode the same CDR3. J is TRDJ1 and V is TRDV2, with D unclear. V was trimmed by 0 bases and J by 2 bases, leaving 15 bases between them. CDR1 is GEAIGNYY, CDR2 EKD, per germline. The CDR3 covers 16 residues. The CDR3 nucleotides read TGTGCCTGTGACACCCTCTCTGGACGCCTGACCGATAAACTCATCTTT. It codes for CACDTLSGRLTDKLIF.

For this clone: Just one base apart from a much larger clone, this may be a read error. This chain connects TRDV2 to TRDJ1, with D possibly TRDD3 on 5 matching bases. V was shortened by 3 bases and J by 0 bases, with 34 bases between the two germline ends. The germline V gene has CDR1 GEAIGNYY and CDR2 EKD. The CDR3 is 22 amino acids. For the CDR3, the DNA is TGTGCCTGTGACGTTATATCCCCCGCTGTGGGATCGGAATTACCGTACACCGATAAACTCATCTTT. Its protein is CACDVISPAVGSELPYTDKLIF.

This clone was recorded a few times. A read error may account for a junction end that differs from germline. The chain uses TRDV2 and TRDJ1, with D possibly TRDD2 on 5 matching bases. Germline CDR1 reads GEAIGNYY; CDR2 reads EKD. The CDR3 length is 17 residues. The CDR3 DNA reads TGTGCCTGTGGCACCGTCTTCCAAACCCGGTACACCGATAAACTCATCTTT. This encodes CACGTVFQTRYTDKLIF.